Included here is one TCR beta chain sequence, with context. Its antigen remains unidentified. This entry belongs to a study of response to subunit inactivated influenza vaccine. Study-level points and caveats: Authors suggested seasonal influenza vaccinations each recruit few new T cells.

Using its own MiXCR run on the RT-PCR reads, TCRdb lists one record per CDR3 protein. Among 490,000 or so distinct CDR3 sequences listed, around 8% were seen once. The sample was PBMCs from blood, taken approximately 25 months after vaccination. This TCR came from a man between 50 and 70 years old who received an inactivated influenza vaccine.

DNA of the CDR3: TGTGCCAGCAGCGCGACTCCCGAGGCAACAGATACGCAGTATTTT. Protein product: CASSATPEATDTQYF. The chain is built from TRBV3-1 and TRBJ2-3, with unresolved D. V was clipped by 5 bases and J by 3 bases, with 15 bases between them. The CDR3 contains 15 residues. The germline V gene has CDR1 LGHDT and CDR2 YNNKEL (reference sequence).